The TCR beta chain described here comes from a study of PD-1 blockade in mismatch repair-deficient tumors (dated by TCRdb to about 2017). Looking at the study overall: Between September 2013 and late 2016, 75 to 95 consecutive patients with over ten mismatch repair-deficient cancer types, all previously treated and progressing, were enrolled in the trial. Tumor-associated T cell clones in the peripheral blood of patients responding to PD-1 blockade were tracked using deep sequencing of TCR CDR3 regions. Here is what the overall study found, with its caveats: Rapid expansion after pembrolizumab followed by contraction, generally before radiologic responses, was shown by tumor-resident clones, which were often undetectable in blood before treatment.

Mismatch repair deficiency was established in every enrolled patient by polymerase chain reaction or immunohistochemistry. TCR sequencing was carried out for three patients who responded to pembrolizumab therapy. Pembrolizumab PD-1 blockade was prospectively tested in advanced mismatch repair-deficient cancers, regardless of tissue of origin, in the phase II trial. Peripheral blood T cell samples were gathered serially, both before PD-1 blockade started and at multiple time points afterward. The timing of each blood sample was reported as weeks after the first dose of pembrolizumab. CDR1 and CDR2 were assigned from the germline V gene (reference sequence) as SEHNR and FQNEAQ. Taken from cysteine to phenylalanine, the CDR3 has 13 residues. The kept DNA is CDR3 alone, 39 bases in frame from the first base. V lost 3 bases and J lost 4 bases; the stretch between them is 9 bases long. The library was generated by the immunoSEQ multiplex PCR assay. TCRdb holds this immuneACCESS table with in-frame rearrangements only. Some clones are missing; in checked studies, unresolved V genes explain under half, and the rest has no known cause. Recorded for this sample are around 120,000 clones; about 88% of them occurred a single time. About 13% of the sample goes to the ten largest clones.

A remark on this clone: Its specific antigen is unknown. No much larger clonotype is one base removed from it; base qualities were not supplied.

The receptor chain draws on TRBV7-9 and TRBJ2-5; no D gene call is confident. This material consisted of peripheral blood, taken 44 weeks after starting pembrolizumab. This TCR derives from an adult with mismatch repair-deficient cancer. The nucleotide sequence reads as follows: TGTGCCAGCAGCTTTCAGAGCACAGAGACCCAGTACTTC. The translation is CASSFQSTETQYF. Here the CDR3 is joined to the reference TRBV7-9 and TRBJ2-5 genes, and the full variable domain is: DTGVSQNPRHKITKRGQNVTFRCDPISEHNRLYWYRQTLGQGPEFLTYFQNEAQLEKSRLLSDRFSAERPKGSFSTLEIQRTEQGDSAMYLCASSFQSTETQYFGPGTRLLVL.